The T cell receptor (beta chain) described here comes from a study of human T cells and chemical hapten exposure. About the research overall: Diphenylcyclopropenone, dosed weekly to the scalp, was given to patients throughout the approximately 25-week study. Patients, largely female, had alopecia areata, totalis or universalis.

This CDR3 comprises 12 residues. CDR1 and CDR2 (germline): MDHEN, SYDVKM. The V segment lost 10 bases and the J segment 6 bases; nucleotides outside the gene matches: 6. This clonotype was observed a handful of times. This sample's time point: pre-sensitization, week 0. Treatment in this sample: therapeutic diphenylcyclopropenone sensitization with weekly scalp DPC. Unique molecular identifiers were attached to individual cDNA molecules within the library. TCRdb fed the RACE reads into MiXCR, producing one record per CDR3 protein. The table shows approximately 260,000 distinct CDR3 sequences, with 7.5% to 9% occurring only once.

The chain is built from TRBV28 and TRBJ2-7, with TRBD2 matching over 10 bases. The sequence was collected from a woman in her thirties or forties with alopecia areata. Some clones in this sample may be carry-over from other donors' samples. Sequenced here: whole blood, sampled in connection with sensitization to the hapten diphenylcyclopropenone (DPC). The chain's CDR3 is CATVRLAGEQYF. CDR3 DNA sequence: TGTGCCACCGTACGACTAGCGGGCGAGCAGTACTTC.